These T cell receptor beta chains were read from a single sample in a study of shared clonotypes between healthy human individuals. The data were produced by immunoSEQ multiplex PCR, yet TCRdb's version contains in-frame clones alone and is incomplete. The repertoire holds more than 2 million clones, with 85% to 95% as singletons. What was sequenced was naive CD4+ T cells sorted from blood. These receptors were collected from a man aged 18 to 29 in good health. Both conserved end residues are part of each CDR3. The order of the fields is clone size, J gene, V gene, D gene, CDR3 DNA, CDR3 protein. The D gene is left open where the match is weak. The listing skips clone size in some rows; elsewhere it reads once, few, many or a size class.

- TRBJ2-7 TRBV2 - TGTGCCAGCAGTCCCCAACCAGGGTCTTTTAAGTCCTACGAGCAGTACTTC CASSPQPGSFKSYEQYF
- TRBJ1-2 TRBV28 - TGTGCCAGCAGTACGGGGGACCTTGGTTTTGCTGGCTACACCTTC CASSTGDLGFAGYTF
once TRBJ2-7 TRBV12-2 - TGTGCAAGTCGCCCCCGTAGCTACGAGCAGTACTTC CASRPRSYEQYF
- TRBJ1-6 TRBV7-2 - TGTGCCAGCAGCTTAGAAGGGGCGGGTTCACCCCTCCACTTT CASSLEGAGSPLHF
- TRBJ2-3 TRBV11-2 - TGTGCCAGCAGCTTAGAAGGGGCTAGCCCAGATACGCAGTATTTT CASSLEGASPDTQYF
- TRBJ2-5 TRBV6-5 - TGTGCCACCCTTTCTGGGGGTTCGCAAGAGACCCAGTACTTC CATLSGGSQETQYF
once TRBJ1-2 TRBV6-5 - TGTGCCAGCACCCAAAACAGGGATGGCTACACCTTC CASTQNRDGYTF
- TRBJ2-3 TRBV10-3 TRBD2 TGTGCCATCAGTGTCACTAGCGGGGGCAGCACAGATACGCAGTATTTT CAISVTSGGSTDTQYF
- TRBJ2-7 TRBV6-7 TRBD1 TGTGCCAGCAGTTGTACAGGGGACTCCTACGAGCAGTACTTC CASSCTGDSYEQYF
- TRBJ1-1 TRBV7-2 - TGTGCCAGCAGCCCGATCGGCCCGGGGGCTGAAGCTTTCTTT CASSPIGPGAEAFF
- TRBJ2-7 TRBV4-1 - TGCGCCAGCAGCCAAAAATTAGGGGGGGAGCAGTACTTC CASSQKLGGEQYF
- TRBJ1-1 TRBV19 - TGTGCCAGTAGTATTATGCGGAACACTGAAGCTTTCTTT CASSIMRNTEAFF
- TRBJ1-2 TRBV2 - TGTGCCAGCAGTGATCAGCTCGGGGGGGGCTATGGCTACACCTTC CASSDQLGGGYGYTF
- TRBJ2-2 TRBV18 TRBD1 TGTGCCAGCTCACCACCCGGACAGGGGCCCGGGGAGCTGTTTTTT CASSPPGQGPGELFF
- TRBJ1-4 TRBV4-1 - TGCGCCAGCAGCGCTGGACAGAATGAAAAACTGTTTTTT CASSAGQNEKLFF
- TRBJ1-1 TRBV28 - TGTGCCAGCAGCGGGGGGCTGACCACTGAAGCTTTCTTT CASSGGLTTEAFF
- TRBJ1-5 TRBV29-1 - TGCAGCGTCGGGGGGAGCAATCAGCCCCAGCATTTT CSVGGSNQPQHF
- TRBJ2-7 TRBV5-1 TRBD1 TGCGCCAGCAGACGCCACGGACAGGGGGTCGACGAGCAGTACTTC CASRRHGQGVDEQYF
- TRBJ2-3 TRBV2 - TGTGCCAGCAGGGCAGGGGCGGGCACAGATACGCAGTATTTT CASRAGAGTDTQYF
- TRBJ1-1 TRBV7-2 - TGTGCCAGCAGCTTTGGTCAGGGTGAAACTGAAGCTTTCTTT CASSFGQGETEAFF
- TRBJ2-5 TRBV7-9 - TGTGCCAGCACAGGGACAGAGACCCAGTACTTC CASTGTETQYF
once TRBJ1-6 TRBV11-3 - TGTGCCAGCAGCTTCGGCGGAAATTCACCCCTCCACTTT CASSFGGNSPLHF
- TRBJ2-7 TRBV30 TRBD2 TGTGCCTGGACGGGACTAGCGGGACAGCAGTACTTC CAWTGLAGQQYF
- TRBJ1-4 TRBV18 TRBD1 TGTGCCAGCTCACCAGGCGGGACAGGGACGAATGAAAAACTGTTTTTT CASSPGGTGTNEKLFF
- TRBJ1-2 TRBV7-6 - TGTGCCAGCAGCTTTGCGGAGGGCTATGGCTACACCTTC CASSFAEGYGYTF
- TRBJ2-7 TRBV6-4 - TGTGCCAGCAGTCGCGGGCCCTCCTACGAGCAGTACTTC CASSRGPSYEQYF
- TRBJ1-5 TRBV27 - TGTGCCAGCAGTTCGAGGGAAAATCAGCCCCAGCATTTT CASSSRENQPQHF
- TRBJ1-4 TRBV10-3 - TGTGCCATCAGTGAGTCTCCGGGAACAATTGAAAAACTGTTTTTT CAISESPGTIEKLFF
- TRBJ2-5 TRBV7-3 - TGTGCCAGCAGCTTAGGAAGGGGCCCCCAAGAGACCCAGTACTTC CASSLGRGPQETQYF
- TRBJ1-1 TRBV15 - TGTGCCACCAGCAGAGGGCAGAGCCACACTGAAGCTTTCTTT CATSRGQSHTEAFF
- TRBJ1-1 TRBV5-4 - TGTGCCAGCAGCTTGACGAGGAACACTGAAGCTTTCTTT CASSLTRNTEAFF
once TRBJ2-1 TRBV5-4 - TGTGCCAGCAGCTCCGTAGAGGGAGGGGGGAATGAGCAGTTCTTC CASSSVEGGGNEQFF
- TRBJ2-7 TRBV7-9 TRBD1 TGTGCCAGCAGCCCTGAGACAGGGGGCCCTTCCTACGAGCAGTACTTC CASSPETGGPSYEQYF
- TRBJ2-1 TRBV7-2 - TGTGCCAGCAGCTTGACCGGGGTGCAGTTCTTC CASSLTGVQFF
once TRBJ1-2 TRBV10-2 - TGCGCCAGCAGCCCTGGAGGGATTAACTATGGCTACACCTTC CASSPGGINYGYTF
- TRBJ2-4 TRBV5-1 TRBD1 TGCGCCAACCCGGGACAGGGGAGAAACATTCAGTACTTC CANPGQGRNIQYF
- TRBJ1-1 TRBV2 - TGTGCCACCCTGAACCGGGCTGAAGCTTTCTTT CATLNRAEAFF
- TRBJ2-7 TRBV7-8 TRBD2 TGTGCCAGCAGCTTGCAGGGACTAGCGGCCGAGCAGTACTTC CASSLQGLAAEQYF
- TRBJ1-6 TRBV2 TRBD1 TGTGCCAGCAAGACGGCGGGACAGGGATTAACACCCCTCCACTTT CASKTAGQGLTPLHF
- TRBJ2-7 TRBV2 - TGTGCCAGCAGTGCGACCAACGAGCAGTACTTC CASSATNEQYF
- TRBJ2-1 TRBV14 - TGTGCCAGCAGCCAAATATATGGAAGAGGGAGCGGCAATGAGCAGTTCTTC CASSQIYGRGSGNEQFF
- TRBJ2-7 TRBV6-5 - TGTGCCACCAGGGACGGTTCTAGGCGCAGCGAGCAGTACTTC CATRDGSRRSEQYF
- TRBJ2-7 TRBV29-1 TRBD2 TGCAGCGTTGGCGGCGGGAGGGCCACCTACGAGCAGTACTTC CSVGGGRATYEQYF
once TRBJ2-7 TRBV6-6 TRBD2 TGTGCCAGCAGTTACGCTAGCGGGGCAACCTACGAGCAGTACTTC CASSYASGATYEQYF
once TRBJ2-7 TRBV27 TRBD1 TGTGCCAGCAGGCGAGGACAGGGGTTGTACGAGCAGTACTTC CASRRGQGLYEQYF
- TRBJ1-3 TRBV30 - TGTATAGGGTCAAGCTCTGGAAACACCATATATTTT CIGSSSGNTIYF
- TRBJ2-1 TRBV9 TRBD2 TGTGCCAGCAGCCAACTAGCGTTATCCTACAATGAGCAGTTCTTC CASSQLALSYNEQFF
- TRBJ2-7 TRBV4-2 - TGTGCCAGCAGCCAAGATAGGGGCGTGGGGGAGCAGTACTTC CASSQDRGVGEQYF
- TRBJ2-7 TRBV6-5 TRBD1 TGTGCCAGCAGTCTCCGGGACAGGGCTTCCTACGAGCAGTACTTC CASSLRDRASYEQYF
- TRBJ1-2 TRBV10-3 TRBD1 TGTGCCATCAGAACAGGGGCCTATGGCTACACCTTC CAIRTGAYGYTF
- TRBJ1-2 TRBV5-6 TRBD1 TGTGCCAGCAGCAGGGACAGGGGGCATGGCTACACCTTC CASSRDRGHGYTF
- TRBJ2-2 TRBV5-6 TRBD2 TGTGCCAGCAGCTTGTTAGGACTAGCGGAAAACACCGGGGAGCTGTTTTTT CASSLLGLAENTGELFF
- TRBJ2-5 TRBV5-1 TRBD1 TGCGCCAGCAGCTTGGTAGGGACAGGGTTGGCAGAGACCCAGTACTTC CASSLVGTGLAETQYF
- TRBJ1-5 TRBV19 - TGTGCCAGTTCGGTGGGGTATAGCAATCAGCCCCAGCATTTT CASSVGYSNQPQHF
- TRBJ2-5 TRBV5-1 - TGCGCCAGCAGCGCGGTATCAGAGACCCAGTACTTC CASSAVSETQYF
once TRBJ1-1 TRBV11-2 TRBD1 TGTGCCAGCAGCGAGTGGACAGGGGTTACTGAAGCTTTCTTT CASSEWTGVTEAFF